The 25 T cell receptor beta chains presented below share a single source sample, sequenced in a study of cytomegalovirus exposure and HLA in healthy donors (dated by TCRdb to 2016 to 2017). The method behind the library was the immunoSEQ multiplex PCR assay. For the multiplex PCR, a mixture combining 60 forward primers for TCR Vbeta segments and 13 reverse primers for TCR Jbeta segments was used. Entries here come from immuneACCESS through TCRdb and include only in-frame sequences with V and J called. Some clones fail to appear in such tables; in the studies checked, an unresolved V gene covers under half of the shortfall, and the cause of the remainder is unknown. Across this sample there are about 130,000 clones, with more than 80% seen only once. About 6.7% of the sample lies in the top ten. The sample was PBMCs. The receptor set was obtained from a woman in her 30s in good health and CMV-seropositive.

J is TRBJ1-1 and V is TRBV7-9; perhaps TRBD1 as D (5 bases). Trimming pared 5 bases from V and 5 bases from J, leaving 9 bases between. The germline V gene encodes CDR1 SEHNR and CDR2 FQNEAQ (reference sequence). There are 12 residues in the CDR3. CDR3 bases: TGTGCCAGCAGCCAGACAGTTACTGAAGCTTTCTTT. Its translation is CASSQTVTEAFF.

In its sample, this clone was seen once. This chain links TRBV5-1 with TRBJ2-3; possibly TRBD2 for D (5 bases). In germline, CDR1 is SGHRS, CDR2 YFSETQ. Deletions cut 0 bases from V and 5 bases from J, with 10 bases between. This CDR3 contains 14 residues. The CDR3 region has the DNA TGCGCCAGCAGCTTGGCGTCCACTAGAGATACGCAGTATTTT. This sequence encodes CASSLASTRDTQYF.

The rearrangement joins TRBV6-6 to TRBJ1-1, with D uncertain. This CDR3 region has 16 residues. Trimming left V 7 bases short and J 0 bases short, with 18 bases between. Germline V gives CDR1 MNHNY, CDR2 SVGAGI (reference sequence). The CDR3 protein is CASTAGLGRMNTEAFF. Written as DNA, the CDR3 is TGTGCCAGCACCGCAGGATTGGGCAGGATGAACACTGAAGCTTTCTTT.

The CDR3 loop is CASNLLEQGSSSGANVLTF. For the CDR3, the DNA is TGCGCCAGCAACCTCCTAGAGCAGGGGTCGAGCTCTGGGGCCAACGTCCTGACTTTC. The chain carries TRBV5-1 and TRBJ2-6, with D possibly TRBD1 on 6 matching bases. Germline CDR1 is SGHRS and CDR2 is YFSETQ. This CDR3 contains 19 residues. Trimming removed 6 bases from V and 0 bases from J, with 22 bases in between.

This chain links TRBV5-4 with TRBJ2-3, with D tentatively TRBD1 (6 bases). This CDR3 is 16 amino acids long. V gave up 3 bases and J gave up 0 bases, with 14 bases separating them. Per germline, CDR1 SGHNT and CDR2 YYREEE (reference sequence). The CDR3 here is CASSSPADRSTDTQYF. Written as DNA, the CDR3 is TGTGCCAGCAGCTCACCGGCGGACAGAAGCACAGATACGCAGTATTTT. Supplemented by reference TRBV5-4 and TRBJ2-3, the full variable domain reads ETGVTQSPTHLIKTRGQQVTLRCSSQSGHNTVSWYQQALGQGPQFIFQYYREEENGRGNFPPRFSGLQFPNYSSELNVNALELDDSALYLCASSSPADRSTDTQYFGPGTRLTVL.

This chain uses TRBV5-6 with TRBJ1-2; D uncertain. This CDR3 comprises 11 residues. Deletions cut 2 bases from V and 7 bases from J, with 6 bases between. Per the germline V gene, CDR1 is SGHDT and CDR2 is YYEEEE. The CDR3 bases are TGTGCCAGCAGCTTCTCGAGTGGCTACACCTTC. This translates into CASSFSSGYTF.

The J gene is TRBJ2-1, the V gene TRBV5-1, with 8 bases matching TRBD2. Germline-derived CDR1 and CDR2 are SGHRS and YFSETQ. Trimming at V came to 3 bases and at J to 9 bases, leaving 14 bases not matched to a gene. This CDR3 comprises 16 residues. DNA for the CDR3: TGCGCCAGCAGCTCGGGAGGGACATCACCTAACATTGAGCAGTTCTTC. Amino acid sequence: CASSSGGTSPNIEQFF.

This rearrangement joins TRBV30 to TRBJ1-2; D is perhaps TRBD1 (5 bases). Looked up from germline, CDR1 is GTSNPN and CDR2 is SVGIG (reference sequence). The V end was cut by 7 bases, the J end by 3 bases, with 18 bases between. The length of the CDR3 is 14 residues. CDR3: CAFPPRGLYYGYTF. The CDR3 region has the DNA TGTGCCTTCCCCCCAAGGGGCCTCTACTATGGCTACACCTTC.

This chain uses TRBV5-1 with TRBJ2-5, with 11 nucleotides matching TRBD2. The DNA end lines up better with TRBJ2-7; the J call may be wrong. The CDR3 sequence is 19 residues long. Germline CDR1 reads SGHRS; CDR2 reads YFSETQ. The DNA of the CDR3 is TGCGCCAGCAGCTCGGTCGGGACTAGCGGCACACTAGCTCCCTACGAGCAGTACTTC. Protein product: CASSSVGTSGTLAPYEQYF.

In DNA, the CDR3 is TGTGCCAGCAGCTTATACAGAAATCAGCCCCAGCATTTT. Translating gives CASSLYRNQPQHF. The V gene is TRBV5-6, the J gene TRBJ1-5; D is uncertain. Trimming pared 2 bases from V and 4 bases from J, leaving 7 bases between. The CDR3 extends over 13 amino acids. CDR1 is SGHDT, CDR2 YYEEEE, per germline. Combining the CDR3 with reference TRBV5-6 and TRBJ1-5 gives the whole variable domain DAGVTQSPTHLIKTRGQQVTLRCSPKSGHDTVSWYQQALGQGPQFIFQYYEEEERQRGNFPDRFSGHQFPNYSSELNVNALLLGDSALYLCASSLYRNQPQHFGDGTRLSIL.

This sequence joins TRBV6-4 and TRBJ2-3, with TRBD2 identical over 8 bases. This CDR3 contains 15 residues. Germline CDR1 and CDR2: MRHNA and SNTAGT. V trimming: 10 bases; J trimming: 6 bases; junction bases outside the gene matches: 15. The CDR3 DNA reads TGTGCCACATCCTCATCAGCGGGAGTTGGTGATACGCAGTATTTT. Amino acid sequence: CATSSSAGVGDTQYF.

The J gene is TRBJ2-5, the V gene TRBV19, with 9 bases matching TRBD1. Germline CDR1 LNHDA, CDR2 SQIVND (reference sequence). This CDR3 spans 16 amino acids. Trimming took 4 bases from V and 4 from J; bases not matched to a gene: 10. Here the CDR3 DNA reads TGTGCCAGTAGTAAGGGTACCGGGACAGGGAGAGAGACCCAGTACTTC. Protein product: CASSKGTGTGRETQYF.

About this clone itself: Other nucleotide sequences from this sample produce the same CDR3. The J gene is TRBJ1-1, the V gene TRBV7-9, with a possible D match to TRBD1 (5 bases). The CDR3 length is 13 residues. Trimming pared 1 base from V and 4 bases from J, leaving 7 bases between. In germline, CDR1 is SEHNR, CDR2 FQNEAQ (reference sequence). The chain's CDR3 is CASSLGGGTEAFF. In nucleotides, the CDR3 is TGTGCCAGCAGCTTAGGGGGGGGCACTGAAGCTTTCTTT.

V usage is TRBV5-1 and J usage is TRBJ1-2; D gene unclear. The CDR3 contains 14 residues. The germline V and J ends were trimmed by 1 base and 4 bases, with 11 bases remaining between them. Per germline, CDR1 SGHRS and CDR2 YFSETQ. DNA of the CDR3: TGCGCCAGCAGCTTGATTGCAGGCCCCTATGGCTACACCTTC. Its protein is CASSLIAGPYGYTF.

V is TRBV6-1 and J is TRBJ1-5, with unresolved D. V gave up 4 bases and J gave up 7 bases, with 20 bases separating them. Per germline, CDR1 MNHNS and CDR2 SASEGT. The CDR3 is 16 residues long. CDR3 residues: CASSAPRGTLKQPQHF. In DNA form, the CDR3 reads TGTGCCAGCAGTGCCCCAAGAGGCACCTTAAAACAGCCCCAGCATTTT.

CDR3 nucleotide sequence: TGTGCCAGCAGCCCTCGCACAGATACGCAGTATTTT. It is translated as CASSPRTDTQYF. The gene calls are TRBV6-1 and TRBJ2-3; unclear D gene. V was cut by 6 bases and J by 1 base, with 5 bases left in between. The CDR3 length is 12 residues. Germline V gene data show CDR1 as MNHNS and CDR2 as SASEGT.

The chain combines TRBV7-9 with TRBJ1-2, with unresolved D. Per germline, CDR1 SEHNR and CDR2 FQNEAQ (reference sequence). The CDR3 extends over 15 amino acids. V was cut by 1 base and J by 4 bases, with 13 bases left in between. Written as DNA, the CDR3 is TGTGCCAGCAGCTTAGACACCCCGCCCCTCTATGGCTACACCTTC. This encodes CASSLDTPPLYGYTF.

The chain employs TRBV28 and TRBJ1-2; tentatively, D is TRBD1 (5 bases). This CDR3 contains 15 residues. V was trimmed by 5 bases and J by 1 base, leaving 14 bases between them. The V gene's germline CDR1 is MDHEN and CDR2 SYDVKM. The CDR3 is CASSPSVGGNYGYTF. The CDR3 DNA follows: TGTGCCAGCAGTCCCTCGGTGGGGGGTAACTATGGCTACACCTTC.

The rearrangement links TRBV29-1 to TRBJ2-5, with 8 positions matching TRBD1. The J call may not be correct, given that the DNA end is closer to TRBJ2-7. The CDR3 is 12 amino acids. Per germline, CDR1 SQVTM and CDR2 ANQGSEA. The CDR3 nucleotides read TGCAGCGTTGCTCCGGACAGGGACGAGCAGTACTTC. Its protein is CSVAPDRDEQYF.

V usage is TRBV28 and J usage is TRBJ1-5, with TRBD1 matching over 9 bases. The J segment lost 6 bases and the V segment lost 4 bases, leaving 10 bases of the junction unmatched. Germline V gives CDR1 MDHEN, CDR2 SYDVKM. There are 16 residues in the CDR3. The CDR3 is CASSSSGTGTGQPQHF. CDR3 DNA sequence: TGTGCCAGCAGTTCCTCCGGGACAGGGACCGGTCAGCCCCAGCATTTT.

The rearrangement joins TRBV4-1 to TRBJ2-5, with D maybe TRBD2 (5 bases). V lost 1 base, J lost 3 bases, and 15 bases lay in between. Germline CDR1 and CDR2: MGHRA and YSYEKL. CDR3 length: 16 amino acids. CDR3 in amino acids: CASSQVLGSGKETQYF. The CDR3 bases are TGCGCCAGCAGCCAAGTACTAGGAAGTGGTAAAGAGACCCAGTACTTC.

This clone was detected a few times. The rearrangement joins TRBV29-1 to TRBJ1-2, with 7 bases matching TRBD1. CDR1 is SQVTM and CDR2 is ANQGSEA in the germline V gene. The CDR3 runs 13 residues. V gave up 6 bases and J gave up 4 bases; unmatched junction bases: 8. The chain's CDR3 is CSVSRGETYGYTF. In nucleotides, the CDR3 is TGCAGCGTCTCCAGGGGGGAAACCTATGGCTACACCTTC.

The chain joins TRBV6-6 to TRBJ2-2; 7 nucleotides line up with TRBD1. V was pared by 7 bases and J by 1 base, with 3 bases of the junction left unmatched. In germline, CDR1 is MNHNY, CDR2 SVGAGI (reference sequence). The CDR3 runs to 14 residues. CDR3 sequence (DNA): TGTGCCAGCACAGGGGGTTGGAACACCGGGGAGCTGTTTTTT. Protein: CASTGGWNTGELFF.

This clone appeared once. This chain uses TRBV2 with TRBJ1-2; tentative D call: TRBD1 (5 bases). Germline lookup yields CDR1 SNHLY and CDR2 FYNNEI. CDR3 length: 13 residues. Trimming took 2 bases from V and 8 from J, leaving 12 bases between them. The CDR3: CASSEIGEDGYTF. The CDR3 DNA reads as TGTGCCAGCAGTGAAATAGGGGAGGACGGCTACACCTTC.

CDR3 DNA sequence: TGTGCCAGCAGCTCCTTTTACTACGAGCAGTACTTC. Its translation is CASSSFYYEQYF. The V and J genes are TRBV11-2 and TRBJ2-7; D is ambiguous. Trimming cost V 4 bases and J 3 bases, with 7 bases left between them. Germline V gene sequence: CDR1 SGHAT, CDR2 FQNNGV. CDR3 size: 12 residues.